The T cell receptor (beta chain) described here comes from a study of blood T cell repertoires in COVID-19. J lost 6 bases, V lost 1 base, and 3 bases had no gene match. The length of the CDR3 is 14 residues. Germline CDR1 MNHNS, CDR2 SASEGT. To note about this clone: Within the sample, other DNA sequences also encode this same CDR3.

Generated by immunoSEQ multiplex PCR, the TCRdb table keeps only in-frame clones and is missing some. The profile shows fewer than 150,000 clones, 84% of them singletons. The source is an elderly woman in a cohort sampled during active or convalescent COVID-19. The sample comprised peripheral blood. The V call is TRBV6-1, the J call TRBJ2-3; the match to TRBD1 covers 8 bases. CDR3 sequence: CASSEGTGPDTQYF. The CDR3 DNA sequence: TGTGCCAGCAGTGAAGGGACAGGGCCCGATACGCAGTATTTT.